This TCR beta chain is from a study of blood T cell repertoires in COVID-19. Original methodology: Cell counts per sample came from amplifying reference gene primers. Some clones are missing from TCRdb's copy, which holds only in-frame ones; the method was immunoSEQ multiplex PCR. V and J calls and clone size are copied from that table; D and trimming were computed from the DNA. The table includes about 220,000 clones, around 84% detected once. V was shortened by 3 bases and J by 6 bases, with 11 bases between the two germline ends. Germline V gene lookup returns CDR1 MRHNA and CDR2 SNTAGT. CDR3 length equals 13 residues. This clone occurred a few times.

The specimen sequenced was peripheral blood. This TCR came from a human donor in a cohort sampled during active COVID-19. The V gene is TRBV6-4, the J gene TRBJ1-2; weak D call: TRBD1 (6 bases). In nucleotides, the CDR3 is TGTGCCAGCAGTGAGGAACAGGGTGATGGCTACACCTTC. Protein product: CASSEEQGDGYTF.